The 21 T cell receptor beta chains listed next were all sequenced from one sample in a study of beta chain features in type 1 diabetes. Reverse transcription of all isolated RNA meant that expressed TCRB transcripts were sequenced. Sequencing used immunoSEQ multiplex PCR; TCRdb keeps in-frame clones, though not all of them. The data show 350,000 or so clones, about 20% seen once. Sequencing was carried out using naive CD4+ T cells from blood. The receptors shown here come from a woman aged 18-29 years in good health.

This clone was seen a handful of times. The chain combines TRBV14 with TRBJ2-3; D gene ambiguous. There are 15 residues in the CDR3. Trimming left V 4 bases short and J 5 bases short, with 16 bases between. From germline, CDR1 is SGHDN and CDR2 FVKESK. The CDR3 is CASSLSGGTRDTQYF. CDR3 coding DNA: TGTGCCAGCAGCCTCTCGGGTGGTACGAGAGATACGCAGTATTTT. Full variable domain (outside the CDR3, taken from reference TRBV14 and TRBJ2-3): EAGVTQFPSHSVIEKGQTVTLRCDPISGHDNLYWYRRVMGKEIKFLLHFVKESKQDESGMPNNRFLAERTGGTYSTLKVQPAELEDSGVYFCASSLSGGTRDTQYFGPGTRLTVL.

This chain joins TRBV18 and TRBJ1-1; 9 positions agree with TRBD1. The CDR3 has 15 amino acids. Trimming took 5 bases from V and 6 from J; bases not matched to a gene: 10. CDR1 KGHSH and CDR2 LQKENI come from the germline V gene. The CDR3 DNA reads TGTGCCAGCTCAAGCTCGGACAGGGGAGTCCCTGAAGCTTTCTTT. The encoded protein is CASSSSDRGVPEAFF. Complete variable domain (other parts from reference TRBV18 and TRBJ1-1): NAGVMQNPRHLVRRRGQEARLRCSPMKGHSHVYWYRQLPEEGLKFMVYLQKENIIDESGMPKERFSAEFPKEGPSILRIQQVVRGDSAAYFCASSSSDRGVPEAFFGQGTRLTVV.

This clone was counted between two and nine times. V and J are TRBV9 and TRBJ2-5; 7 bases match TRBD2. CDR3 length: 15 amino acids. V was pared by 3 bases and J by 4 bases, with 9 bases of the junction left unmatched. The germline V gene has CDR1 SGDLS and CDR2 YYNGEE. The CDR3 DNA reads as TGTGCCAGCAGCGGTGGACTAGTCGGTTCAGAGACCCAGTACTTC. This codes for CASSGGLVGSETQYF.

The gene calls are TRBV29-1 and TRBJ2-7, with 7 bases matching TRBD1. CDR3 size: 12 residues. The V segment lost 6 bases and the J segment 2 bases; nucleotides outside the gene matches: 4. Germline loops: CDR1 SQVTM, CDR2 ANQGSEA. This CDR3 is CSVGTVTYEQYF. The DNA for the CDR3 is TGCAGCGTGGGGACAGTTACCTACGAGCAGTACTTC.

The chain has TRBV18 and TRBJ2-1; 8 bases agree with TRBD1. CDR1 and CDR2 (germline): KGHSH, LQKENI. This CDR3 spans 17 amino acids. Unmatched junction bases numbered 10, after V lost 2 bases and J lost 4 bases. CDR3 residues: CASSPDQGTGPYNEQFF. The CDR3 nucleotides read TGTGCCAGCTCACCAGACCAGGGGACAGGACCATACAATGAGCAGTTCTTC.

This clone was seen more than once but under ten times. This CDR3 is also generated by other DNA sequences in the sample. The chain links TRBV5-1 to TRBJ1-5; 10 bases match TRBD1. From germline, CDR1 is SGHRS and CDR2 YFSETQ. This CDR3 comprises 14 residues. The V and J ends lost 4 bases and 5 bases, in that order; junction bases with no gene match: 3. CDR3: CASSLGQGDQPQHF. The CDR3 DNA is TGCGCCAGCAGCCTAGGACAGGGGGATCAGCCCCAGCATTTT.

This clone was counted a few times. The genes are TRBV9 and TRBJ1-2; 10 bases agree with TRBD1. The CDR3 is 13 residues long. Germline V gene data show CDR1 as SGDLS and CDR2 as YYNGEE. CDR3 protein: CATQDRGNYGYTF. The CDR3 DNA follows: TGTGCTACCCAGGACAGGGGGAACTATGGCTACACCTTC. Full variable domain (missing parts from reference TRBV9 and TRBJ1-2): DSGVTQTPKHLITATGQRVTLRCSPRSGDLSVYWYQQSLDQGLQFLIQYYNGEERAKGNILERFSAQQFPDLHSELNLSSLELGDSALYFCATQDRGNYGYTFGSGTRLTVV.

This CDR3 is CASSPEPRSGEQFF. The DNA of the CDR3 is TGCGCCAGCAGCCCAGAACCCCGTTCGGGTGAGCAGTTCTTC. This chain joins TRBV4-3 and TRBJ2-1; no clear D. This CDR3 is built from 14 residues. V was clipped by 4 bases and J by 9 bases, with 16 bases between them. Germline V CDR1 and CDR2: LGHNA, YSLEER.

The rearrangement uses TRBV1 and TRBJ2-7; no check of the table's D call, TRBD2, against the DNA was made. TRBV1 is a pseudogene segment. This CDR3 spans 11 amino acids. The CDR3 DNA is TGCCCCCACGCGGGGACCTACGAGCAGTACTTC. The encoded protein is CPHAGTYEQYF.

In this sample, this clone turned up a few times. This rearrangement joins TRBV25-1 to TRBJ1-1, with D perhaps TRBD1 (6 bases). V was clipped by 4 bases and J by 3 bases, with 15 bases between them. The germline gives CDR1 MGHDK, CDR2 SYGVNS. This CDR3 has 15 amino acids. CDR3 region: CASSVQGSAYTEAFF. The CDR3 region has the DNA TGTGCCAGCAGTGTACAGGGATCCGCCTACACTGAAGCTTTCTTT.

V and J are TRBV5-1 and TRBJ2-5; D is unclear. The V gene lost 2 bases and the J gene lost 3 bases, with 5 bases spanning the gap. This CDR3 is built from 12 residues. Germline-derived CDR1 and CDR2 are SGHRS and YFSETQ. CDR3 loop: CASSFREETQYF. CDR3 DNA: TGCGCCAGCAGCTTCCGGGAAGAGACCCAGTACTTC.

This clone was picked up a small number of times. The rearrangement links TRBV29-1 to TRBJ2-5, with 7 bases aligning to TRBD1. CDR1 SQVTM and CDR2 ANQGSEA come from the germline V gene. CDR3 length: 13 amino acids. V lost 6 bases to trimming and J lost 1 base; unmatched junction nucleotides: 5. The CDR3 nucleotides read TGCAGCGTGACCGGGACAGCCCAAGAGACCCAGTACTTC. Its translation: CSVTGTAQETQYF. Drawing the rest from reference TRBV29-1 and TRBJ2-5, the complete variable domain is SAVISQKPSRDICQRGTSLTIQCQVDSQVTMMFWYRQQPGQSLTLIATANQGSEATYESGFVIDKFPISRPNLTFSTLTVSNMSPEDSSIYLCSVTGTAQETQYFGPGTRLLVL.

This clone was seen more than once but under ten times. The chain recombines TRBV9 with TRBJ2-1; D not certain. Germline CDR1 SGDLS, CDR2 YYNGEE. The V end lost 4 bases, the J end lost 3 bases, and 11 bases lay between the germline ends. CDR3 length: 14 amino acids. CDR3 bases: TGTGCCAGCAGCCAACCCACCAGCTACAATGAGCAGTTCTTC. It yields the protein CASSQPTSYNEQFF.

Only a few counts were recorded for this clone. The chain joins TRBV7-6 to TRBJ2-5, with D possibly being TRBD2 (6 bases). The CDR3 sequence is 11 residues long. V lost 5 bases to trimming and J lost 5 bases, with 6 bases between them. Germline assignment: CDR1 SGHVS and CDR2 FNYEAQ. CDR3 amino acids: CASSGGETQYF. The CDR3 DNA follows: TGTGCCAGCAGCGGGGGGGAGACCCAGTACTTC.

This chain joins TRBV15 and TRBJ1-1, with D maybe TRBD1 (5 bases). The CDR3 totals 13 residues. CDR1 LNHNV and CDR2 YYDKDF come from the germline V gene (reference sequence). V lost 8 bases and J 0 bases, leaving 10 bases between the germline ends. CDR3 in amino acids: CATRGGMNTEAFF. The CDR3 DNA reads TGTGCCACCCGGGGGGGGATGAACACTGAAGCTTTCTTT.

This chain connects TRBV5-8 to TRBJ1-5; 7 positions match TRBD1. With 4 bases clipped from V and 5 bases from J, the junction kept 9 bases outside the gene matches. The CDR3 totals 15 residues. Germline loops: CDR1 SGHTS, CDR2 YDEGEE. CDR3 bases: TGTGCCAGCAGCGGAGACAGGGCCGACTATCAGCCCCAGCATTTT. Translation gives CASSGDRADYQPQHF.

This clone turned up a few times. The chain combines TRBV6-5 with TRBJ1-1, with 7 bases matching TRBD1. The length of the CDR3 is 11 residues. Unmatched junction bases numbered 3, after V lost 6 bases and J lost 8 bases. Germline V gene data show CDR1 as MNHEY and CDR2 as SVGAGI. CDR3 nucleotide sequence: TGTGCCAGCAGGTCGACAGGGGAAGCTTTCTTT. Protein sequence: CASRSTGEAFF.

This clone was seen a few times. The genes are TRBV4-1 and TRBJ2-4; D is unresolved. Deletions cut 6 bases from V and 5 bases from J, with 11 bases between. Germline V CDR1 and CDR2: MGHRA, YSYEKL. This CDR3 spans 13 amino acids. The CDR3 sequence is CASSGPRENIQYF. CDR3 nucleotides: TGCGCCAGCAGTGGCCCCCGTGAAAACATTCAGTACTTC.

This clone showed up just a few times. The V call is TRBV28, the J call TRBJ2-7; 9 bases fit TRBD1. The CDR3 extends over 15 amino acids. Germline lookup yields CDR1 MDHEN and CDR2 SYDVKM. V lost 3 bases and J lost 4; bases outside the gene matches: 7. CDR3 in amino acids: CASSFSGTGLYEQYF. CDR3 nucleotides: TGTGCCAGCAGTTTCTCCGGGACAGGGCTGTACGAGCAGTACTTC.

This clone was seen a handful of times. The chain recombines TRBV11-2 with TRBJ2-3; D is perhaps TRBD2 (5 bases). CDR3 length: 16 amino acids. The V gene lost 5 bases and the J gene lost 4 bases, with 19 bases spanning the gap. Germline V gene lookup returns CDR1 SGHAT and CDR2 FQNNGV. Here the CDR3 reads CASSHGITPWADTQYF. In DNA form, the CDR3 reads TGTGCCAGCAGCCACGGGATAACCCCTTGGGCAGATACGCAGTATTTT.

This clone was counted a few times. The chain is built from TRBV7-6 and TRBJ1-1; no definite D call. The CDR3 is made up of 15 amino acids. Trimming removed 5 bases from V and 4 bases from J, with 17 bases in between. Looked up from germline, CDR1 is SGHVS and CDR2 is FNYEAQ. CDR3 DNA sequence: TGTGCCAGCAGCCCTACAGCACTCCCGAGCACTGAAGCTTTCTTT. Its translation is CASSPTALPSTEAFF.